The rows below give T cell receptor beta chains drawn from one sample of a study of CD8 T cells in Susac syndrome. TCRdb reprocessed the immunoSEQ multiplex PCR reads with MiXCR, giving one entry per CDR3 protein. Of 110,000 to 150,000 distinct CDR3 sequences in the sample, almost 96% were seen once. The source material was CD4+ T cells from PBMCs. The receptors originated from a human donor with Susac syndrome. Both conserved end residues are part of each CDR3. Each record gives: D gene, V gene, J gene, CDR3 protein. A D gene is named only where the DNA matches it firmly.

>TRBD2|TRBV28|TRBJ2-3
CASSLGGRTPDTQYF
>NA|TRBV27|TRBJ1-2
CASSFNGGLASYGYTF
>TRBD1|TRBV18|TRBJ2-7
CASSSPGQGSYEQYF
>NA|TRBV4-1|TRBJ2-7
CASGRVVGLYEQYF
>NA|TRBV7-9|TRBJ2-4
CASSLLENIQYF
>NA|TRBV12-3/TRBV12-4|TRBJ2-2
CASSRENLGGELFF
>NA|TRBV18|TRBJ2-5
CASSPTDLETQYF
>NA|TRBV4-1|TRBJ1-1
CASSPHGGTGNTEAFF
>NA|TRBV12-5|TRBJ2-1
CASSGGYNEQFF
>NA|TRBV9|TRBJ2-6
CASSVGPSGANVLTF
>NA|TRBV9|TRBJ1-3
CASSTLETASGNTIYF
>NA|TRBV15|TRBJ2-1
CATSRDKVPGFEQFF
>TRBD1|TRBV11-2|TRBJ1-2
CASTKTAQGDGYTF